One sample yielded the 19 T cell receptor beta chains listed below, sequenced in a study of T cells after posttransplantation cyclophosphamide. Data came from immunoSEQ multiplex PCR; TCRdb stores just in-frame clones and leaves some out. The profile shows approximately 45,000 clones, about 90% of them singletons. The sample comprised PBMCs. These receptors came from a woman aged 50 to 65 in good health and a related stem cell transplant donor.

This rearrangement joins TRBV6-6 to TRBJ1-6, with D possibly matching TRBD1 (6 bases). CDR3 length: 13 amino acids. Trimming left V 6 bases short and J 10 bases short, with 13 bases between. CDR1 and CDR2 (germline): MNHNY, SVGAGI (reference sequence). DNA for the CDR3: TGTGCCAGCAGACAGGGTATAGAATCACCCCTCCACTTT. It is translated as CASRQGIESPLHF.

This clone was counted between two and nine times. V is TRBV5-1 and J is TRBJ2-7, with 8 positions matching TRBD1. Germline-derived CDR1 and CDR2 are SGHRS and YFSETQ. This CDR3 is 17 amino acids long. Trimming at V came to 4 bases and at J to 3 bases, leaving 15 bases not matched to a gene. The chain's CDR3 is CASSPRRTGWLNYEQYF. In DNA, the CDR3 is TGCGCCAGCAGCCCCCGCCGGACAGGGTGGTTAAACTACGAGCAGTACTTC.

The CDR3 protein is CASKDRGVTNEKLFF. CDR3 nucleotides: TGTGCCAGCAAAGACAGGGGGGTGACTAATGAAAAACTGTTTTTT. The chain uses TRBV6-1 and TRBJ1-4; 9 nucleotides align to TRBD1. The CDR3 is 15 residues long. The trim removed 7 bases at V and 2 bases at J, leaving 5 bases unmatched. Per the germline V gene, CDR1 is MNHNS and CDR2 is SASEGT.

This chain connects TRBV19 to TRBJ2-3, with 9 bases aligning to TRBD2. From germline, CDR1 is LNHDA and CDR2 SQIVND (reference sequence). There are 15 residues in the CDR3. The junction had 2 bases not matched to a gene; V was cut back by 3 bases and J by 1 base. The CDR3 DNA follows: TGTGCCAGTAGTATGATAGCGGGGGGCACAGATACGCAGTATTTT. It encodes CASSMIAGGTDTQYF.

This clone was counted between two and nine times. This rearrangement joins TRBV5-1 to TRBJ2-7, with 13 bases aligning to TRBD2. Germline V gives CDR1 SGHRS, CDR2 YFSETQ. After removal of 0 bases from V and 7 bases from J, the junction contained 7 bases not matched to a gene. The CDR3 contains 16 residues. The CDR3 loop is CASSLDLGLAGVEQYF. DNA for the CDR3: TGCGCCAGCAGCTTGGACCTCGGACTAGCGGGAGTTGAGCAGTACTTC.

The chain carries TRBV19 and TRBJ2-2; 8 nucleotides agree with TRBD1. Germline lookup yields CDR1 LNHDA and CDR2 SQIVND (reference sequence). V gave up 7 bases and J gave up 3 bases; unmatched junction bases: 7. This CDR3 is 15 amino acids long. The CDR3: CASKTIQGDTGELFF. The CDR3 DNA follows: TGTGCCAGTAAAACAATACAGGGGGACACCGGGGAGCTGTTTTTT.

V gene TRBV6-1 combines with J gene TRBJ2-7; D gene unclear. Germline loops: CDR1 MNHNS, CDR2 SASEGT. There are 15 residues in the CDR3. V shed 6 bases and J shed 1 base, with 16 bases lying between them. CDR3 sequence (DNA): TGTGCCAGCAGCCCCCATGAGGCCCGATCCTACGAGCAGTACTTC. It specifies CASSPHEARSYEQYF.

The chain uses TRBV19 and TRBJ2-1; D ambiguous. This CDR3 has 13 residues. Germline CDR1 LNHDA, CDR2 SQIVND (reference sequence). V dropped 4 bases and J dropped 4 bases, with 8 bases sitting between them. The CDR3 DNA follows: TGTGCCAGTAGTAGTACGCAGTACAATGAGCAGTTCTTC. Translated, it gives CASSSTQYNEQFF.

The CDR3 nucleotides read TGTGCCAGCAGTTCAGGGCAACGCACTGAAGCTTTCTTT. Its translation is CASSSGQRTEAFF. The chain couples TRBV5-6 to TRBJ1-1; TRBD1 is a possible D gene (5 bases). Germline-derived CDR1 and CDR2 are SGHDT and YYEEEE. Deletions cut 5 bases from V and 4 bases from J, with 12 bases between. CDR3 length: 13 amino acids.

This clone was counted only a few times. A read error may explain this, as a much larger clone is one base away. The sample contains more than one DNA sequence encoding this CDR3. The J gene is TRBJ1-5, the V gene TRBV6-1; D remains unclear. The CDR3 has 14 residues. The V gene lost 7 bases and the J gene lost 1 base, with 11 bases spanning the gap. Germline V lookup: CDR1 MNHNS, CDR2 SASEGT. In DNA, the CDR3 is TGTGCCAGCACCCCACCCGGGAGCAATCAGCCCCAGCATTTT. Encoded protein: CASTPPGSNQPQHF.

The DNA for the CDR3 is TGTGCCAGCAGTTCCCGGGCTAGCGGGAAAGGGCATGGGTCCTACGAGCAGTACTTC. This encodes CASSSRASGKGHGSYEQYF. The genes are TRBV28 and TRBJ2-7; TRBD2 aligns across 9 bases. This CDR3 has 19 amino acids. CDR1 and CDR2 from the germline V gene are MDHEN and SYDVKM. V was pared by 4 bases and J by 1 base, with 17 bases of the junction left unmatched.

This rearrangement joins TRBV5-1 to TRBJ2-3, with 9 bases lining up with TRBD2. This CDR3 has 14 residues. Germline assignment: CDR1 SGHRS and CDR2 YFSETQ. J gave up 1 base and V 5 bases, and 2 bases lay outside the gene matches. The CDR3 here is CASSRTSGTDTQYF. The CDR3 coding sequence is TGCGCCAGCAGTCGGACTAGCGGCACAGATACGCAGTATTTT.

The gene calls are TRBV9 and TRBJ2-2; 11 bases line up with TRBD2. This CDR3 comprises 19 residues. V shed 0 bases, J shed 0 bases, and the junction held 7 bases outside the gene matches. Germline values: CDR1 SGDLS, CDR2 YYNGEE. In DNA, the CDR3 is TGTGCCAGCAGCGTAGAACTAGCGGGAGCCCCCGCGAACACCGGGGAGCTGTTTTTT. It yields the protein CASSVELAGAPANTGELFF.

The chain links TRBV6-1 to TRBJ1-4; D remains ambiguous. V lost 3 bases to trimming and J lost 4 bases, with 21 bases between them. The CDR3 length is 18 residues. Germline CDR1 MNHNS, CDR2 SASEGT. CDR3: CASSDLLDSGIDNEKLFF. The CDR3 nucleotides read TGTGCCAGCAGTGACCTTCTTGACTCGGGGATAGATAATGAAAAACTGTTTTTT.

The chain employs TRBV27 and TRBJ2-7; 7 bases line up with TRBD1. The V segment lost 3 bases and the J segment 3 bases; nucleotides outside the gene matches: 2. CDR1 is MNHEY and CDR2 is SMNVEV in the germline V gene (reference sequence). The CDR3 extends over 13 amino acids. This CDR3 is CASSFYRGYEQYF. CDR3 DNA sequence: TGTGCCAGCAGTTTTTACAGGGGCTACGAGCAGTACTTC.

As regards this clone: The junction and the germline gene differ at one end; a read error may be behind it. This CDR3 is also generated by other DNA sequences in the sample. CDR3 amino acids: CASKLAGGSYNSPLHF. The CDR3 DNA follows: TGTGCCAGCAAACTTGCAGGGGGCTCCTATAATTCCCCCCTCCACTTT. This chain joins TRBV2 and TRBJ1-6; the match to TRBD1 covers 8 bases. This CDR3 comprises 16 residues. Germline V lookup: CDR1 SNHLY, CDR2 FYNNEI.

The CDR3, as DNA: TGTGCCAGCAGGGCTGGGACAGGGGGGTACGAGCAGTACTTC. Translated: CASRAGTGGYEQYF. The V gene is TRBV6-1, the J gene TRBJ2-7, with TRBD1 matching 11 bases. V lost 6 bases and J lost 4; bases outside the gene matches: 5. From germline, CDR1 is MNHNS and CDR2 SASEGT. The CDR3 is 14 residues long.

J is TRBJ1-3 and V is TRBV27; TRBD1 is a possible D gene (5 bases). The V gene's germline CDR1 is MNHEY and CDR2 SMNVEV (reference sequence). Trimming removed 2 bases at V and 1 base at J, with 9 bases between. CDR3 size: 15 residues. CDR3 nucleotides: TGTGCCAGCAGTTTACGTCAGGGATCTGGAAACACCATATATTTT. Translating gives CASSLRQGSGNTIYF.

CDR3 loop: CASGPTAGLESYEQYF. Written as DNA, the CDR3 is TGTGCCAGCGGCCCAACGGCGGGGTTGGAGTCCTACGAGCAGTACTTC. This chain connects TRBV11-3 to TRBJ2-7; possibly TRBD2 for D (6 bases). The CDR3 contains 16 residues. Trimming cost V 8 bases and J 1 base, with 21 bases left between them. CDR1 is SGHNT and CDR2 is YENEEA in the germline V gene.